This T cell receptor (beta chain) came from a study of blood T cell repertoires in COVID-19. In the study overall: COVID-19 samples collected from the United States, Italy and Spain covered acute and convalescent phases.

The age range of participants was about 18 to 90 years, with residence in approximately 25 US areas. In the authors' workflow: Amplification from reference gene primers served as the basis for estimated nucleated cell counts. Profiled with immunoSEQ multiplex PCR; TCRdb holds only in-frame clones, not every one. D and trimming come from the DNA, and the V and J calls and clone size come from that table. The sample shows around 400,000 clones, under 90% of them seen only once. Germline CDR1 MNHNS, CDR2 SASEGT. The V gene end was trimmed by 3 bases and the J gene end by 4 bases; junction bases not matched to a gene: 5. The CDR3 is 14 amino acids.

This TCR derives from a woman aged 25 to 39 who had recovered from COVID-19. This sequence joins TRBV6-1 and TRBJ2-5, with 7 bases matching TRBD1. Sequencing used PBMCs or T cells enriched from blood (not recorded which). The CDR3, as DNA: TGTGCCAGCAGTGACGGTACAGGGGTAGAGACCCAGTACTTC. This translates into CASSDGTGVETQYF.